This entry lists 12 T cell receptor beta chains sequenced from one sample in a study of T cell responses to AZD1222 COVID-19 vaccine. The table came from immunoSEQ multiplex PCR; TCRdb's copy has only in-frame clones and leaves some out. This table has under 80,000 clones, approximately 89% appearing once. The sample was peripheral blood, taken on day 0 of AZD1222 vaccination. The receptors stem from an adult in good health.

The CDR3 protein is CASSIGGRPSPAFF. The DNA for the CDR3 is TGTGCCAGTAGTATAGGAGGGCGGCCCTCTCCAGCTTTCTTT. The V gene is TRBV19, the J gene TRBJ1-1; D is undetermined. Germline-derived CDR1 and CDR2 are LNHDA and SQIVND (reference sequence). V lost 1 base to trimming and J lost 10 bases, with 16 bases between them. This CDR3 has 14 amino acids. Drawing the rest from reference TRBV19 and TRBJ1-1, the complete variable domain is DGGITQSPKYLFRKEGQNVTLSCEQNLNHDAMYWYRQDPGQGLRLIYYSQIVNDFQKGDIAEGYSVSREKKESFPLTVTSAQKNPTAFYLCASSIGGRPSPAFFGQGTRLTVV.

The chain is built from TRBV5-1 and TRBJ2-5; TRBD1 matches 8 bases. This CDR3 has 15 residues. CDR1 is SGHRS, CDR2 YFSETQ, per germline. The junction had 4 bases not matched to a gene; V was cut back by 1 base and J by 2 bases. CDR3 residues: CASSLSGTGQETQYF. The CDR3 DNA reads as TGCGCCAGCAGCTTGTCTGGGACAGGTCAAGAGACCCAGTACTTC.

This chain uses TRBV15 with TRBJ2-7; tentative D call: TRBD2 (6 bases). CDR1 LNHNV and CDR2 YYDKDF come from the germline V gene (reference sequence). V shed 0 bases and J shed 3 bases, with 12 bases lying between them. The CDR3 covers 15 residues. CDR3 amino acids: CATSREGTSHYEQYF. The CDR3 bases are TGTGCCACCAGCAGAGAGGGGACTTCCCACTACGAGCAGTACTTC.

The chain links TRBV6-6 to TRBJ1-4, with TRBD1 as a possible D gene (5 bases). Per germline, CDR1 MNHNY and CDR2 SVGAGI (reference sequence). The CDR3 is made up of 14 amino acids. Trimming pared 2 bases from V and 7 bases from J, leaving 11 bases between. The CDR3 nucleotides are TGTGCCAGCAGTTACCGGCAGGGCGGTGAAAAACTGTTTTTT. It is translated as CASSYRQGGEKLFF.

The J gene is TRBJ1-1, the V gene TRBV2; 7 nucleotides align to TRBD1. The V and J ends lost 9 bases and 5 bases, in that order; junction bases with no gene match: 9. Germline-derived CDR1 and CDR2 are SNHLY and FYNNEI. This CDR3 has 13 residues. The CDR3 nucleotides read TGTGCCAGTCGCCGACAGGGTGGGACTGAAGCTTTCTTT. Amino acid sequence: CASRRQGGTEAFF.

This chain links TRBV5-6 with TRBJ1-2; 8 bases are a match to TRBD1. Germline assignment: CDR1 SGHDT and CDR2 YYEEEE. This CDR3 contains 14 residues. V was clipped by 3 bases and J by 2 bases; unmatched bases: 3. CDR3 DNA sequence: TGTGCCAGCAGCTCCCAGGGGGCGAACTATGGCTACACCTTC. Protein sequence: CASSSQGANYGYTF.

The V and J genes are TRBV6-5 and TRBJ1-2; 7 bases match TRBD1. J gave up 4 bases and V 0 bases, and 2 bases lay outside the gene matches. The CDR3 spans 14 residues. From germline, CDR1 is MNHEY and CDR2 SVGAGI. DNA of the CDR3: TGTGCCAGCAGTTACTCTTGGACAGGCTATGGCTACACCTTC. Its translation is CASSYSWTGYGYTF.

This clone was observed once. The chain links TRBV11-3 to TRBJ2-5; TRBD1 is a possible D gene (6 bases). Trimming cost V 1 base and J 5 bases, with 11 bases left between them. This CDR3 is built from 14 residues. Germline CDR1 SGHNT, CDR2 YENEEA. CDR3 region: CASSLGAGEETQYF. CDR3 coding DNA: TGTGCCAGCAGCTTAGGGGCAGGGGAGGAGACCCAGTACTTC.

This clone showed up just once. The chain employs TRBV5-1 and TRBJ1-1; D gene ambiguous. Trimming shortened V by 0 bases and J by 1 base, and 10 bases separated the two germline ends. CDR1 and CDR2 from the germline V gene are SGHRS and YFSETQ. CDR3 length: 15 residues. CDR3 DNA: TGCGCCAGCAGCTTGGAATTACCCTCGAACACTGAAGCTTTCTTT. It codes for CASSLELPSNTEAFF. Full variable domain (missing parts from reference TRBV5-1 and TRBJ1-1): KAGVTQTPRYLIKTRGQQVTLSCSPISGHRSVSWYQQTPGQGLQFLFEYFSETQRNKGNFPGRFSGRQFSNSRSEMNVSTLELGDSALYLCASSLELPSNTEAFFGQGTRLTVV.

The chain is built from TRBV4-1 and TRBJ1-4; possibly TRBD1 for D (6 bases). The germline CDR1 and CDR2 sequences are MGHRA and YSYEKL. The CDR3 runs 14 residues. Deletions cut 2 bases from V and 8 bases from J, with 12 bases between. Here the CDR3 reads CASSQTGGGEKLFF. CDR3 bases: TGCGCCAGCAGCCAAACGGGAGGGGGAGAAAAACTGTTTTTT.

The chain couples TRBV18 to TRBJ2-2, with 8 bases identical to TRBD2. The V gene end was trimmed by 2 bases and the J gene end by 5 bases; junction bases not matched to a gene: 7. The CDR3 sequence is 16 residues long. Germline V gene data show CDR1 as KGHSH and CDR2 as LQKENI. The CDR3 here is CASSPIGRARTGELFF. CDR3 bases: TGTGCCAGCTCACCAATCGGGAGGGCCCGGACCGGGGAGCTGTTTTTT.

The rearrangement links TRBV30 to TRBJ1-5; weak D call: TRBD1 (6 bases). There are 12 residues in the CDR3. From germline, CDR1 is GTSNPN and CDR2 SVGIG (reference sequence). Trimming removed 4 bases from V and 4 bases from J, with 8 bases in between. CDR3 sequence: CAWNQGNQPQHF. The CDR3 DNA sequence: TGTGCCTGGAATCAGGGGAATCAGCCCCAGCATTTT. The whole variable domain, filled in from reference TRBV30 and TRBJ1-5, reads SQTIHQWPATLVQPVGSPLSLECTVEGTSNPNLYWYRQAAGRGLQLLFYSVGIGQISSEVPQNLSASRPQDRQFILSSKKLLLSDSGFYLCAWNQGNQPQHFGDGTRLSIL.